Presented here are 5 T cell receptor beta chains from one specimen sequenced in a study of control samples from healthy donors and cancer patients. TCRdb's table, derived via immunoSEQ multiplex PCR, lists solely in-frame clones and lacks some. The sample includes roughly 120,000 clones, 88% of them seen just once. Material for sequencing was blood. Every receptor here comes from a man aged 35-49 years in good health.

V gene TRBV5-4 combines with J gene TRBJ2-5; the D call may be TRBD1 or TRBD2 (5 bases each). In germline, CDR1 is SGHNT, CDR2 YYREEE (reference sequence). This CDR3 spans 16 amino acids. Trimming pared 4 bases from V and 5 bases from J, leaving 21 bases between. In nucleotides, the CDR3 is TGTGCCAGCAGCCCCGGGGCCATCAACGTAGGTGAGACCCAGTACTTC. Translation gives CASSPGAINVGETQYF.

As DNA, the CDR3 is TGTGCCAGCAGCCCCGAAGACAGGGAAGCTTTCTTT. It translates to CASSPEDREAFF. V gene TRBV13 combines with J gene TRBJ1-1; maybe TRBD1 (6 bases). The CDR3 consists of 12 residues. Trimming cost V 5 bases and J 8 bases, with 12 bases left between them. CDR1 PRHDT and CDR2 FYEKMQ come from the germline V gene (reference sequence).

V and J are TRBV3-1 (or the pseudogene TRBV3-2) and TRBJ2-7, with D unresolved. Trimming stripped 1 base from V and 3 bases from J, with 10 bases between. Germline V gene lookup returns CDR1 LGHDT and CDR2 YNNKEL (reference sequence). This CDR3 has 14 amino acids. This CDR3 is CASSQGSGRYEQYF. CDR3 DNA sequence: TGTGCCAGCAGCCAAGGATCAGGTCGCTACGAGCAGTACTTC.

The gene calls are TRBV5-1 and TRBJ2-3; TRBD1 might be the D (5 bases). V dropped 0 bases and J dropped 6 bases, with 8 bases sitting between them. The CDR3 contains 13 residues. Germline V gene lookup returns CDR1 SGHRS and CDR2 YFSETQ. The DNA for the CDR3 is TGCGCCAGCAGCTTGGGTGGGGCCGATACGCAGTATTTT. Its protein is CASSLGGADTQYF. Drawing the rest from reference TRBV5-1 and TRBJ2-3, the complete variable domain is KAGVTQTPRYLIKTRGQQVTLSCSPISGHRSVSWYQQTPGQGLQFLFEYFSETQRNKGNFPGRFSGRQFSNSRSEMNVSTLELGDSALYLCASSLGGADTQYFGPGTRLTVL.

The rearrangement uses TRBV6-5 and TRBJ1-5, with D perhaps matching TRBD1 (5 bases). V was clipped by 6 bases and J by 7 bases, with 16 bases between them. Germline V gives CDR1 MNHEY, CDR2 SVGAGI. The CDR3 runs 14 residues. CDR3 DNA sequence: TGTGCCAGCAGATCCCAGGGTGGGGCCCAGCCCCAGCATTTT. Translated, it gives CASRSQGGAQPQHF.